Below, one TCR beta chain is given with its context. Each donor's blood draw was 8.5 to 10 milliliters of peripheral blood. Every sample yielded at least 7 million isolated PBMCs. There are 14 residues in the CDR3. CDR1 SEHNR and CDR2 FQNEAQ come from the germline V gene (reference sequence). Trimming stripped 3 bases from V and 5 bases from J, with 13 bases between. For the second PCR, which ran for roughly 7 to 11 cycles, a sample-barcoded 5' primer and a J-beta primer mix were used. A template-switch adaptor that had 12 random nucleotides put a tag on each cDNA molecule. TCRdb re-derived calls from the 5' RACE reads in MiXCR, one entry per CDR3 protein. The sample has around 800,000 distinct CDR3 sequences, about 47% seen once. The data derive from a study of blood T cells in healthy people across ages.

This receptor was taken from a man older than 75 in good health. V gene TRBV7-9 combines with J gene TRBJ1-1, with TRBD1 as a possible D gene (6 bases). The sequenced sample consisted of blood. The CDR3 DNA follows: TGTGCCAGCAGCTTCGGGGGCGGAGGAACTGAAGCTTTCTTT. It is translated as CASSFGGGGTEAFF.